This record concerns one TCR beta chain sequence. Its specificity is not known. The CDR3 is 15 residues long. The ends lost 0 bases at V and 7 bases at J; junction bases unmatched: 4. Germline CDR1 is LNHNV and CDR2 is YYDKDF (reference sequence). The sample is drawn from a study of PD-1 blockade in classical Hodgkin lymphoma. Study information: Each patient was given nivolumab 3 mg/kg through a vein every 2 weeks. Findings and caveats of the study: Before treatment, TCR diversity in newly diagnosed patients was reportedly lower than in healthy donors.

Sequencing was performed with immunoSEQ multiplex PCR; in TCRdb, only in-frame clones are kept and a portion is missing. This sample has some 96,000 clones, with around four fifths found just once. Each of the patients experienced relapse following autologous stem cell transplantation, and their brentuximab vedotin exposure differed. Best outcomes ranged across complete response, partial response and progressive disease. The material sequenced was peripheral blood mononuclear cells (PBMCs), taken at baseline. The J gene is TRBJ2-1, the V gene TRBV15; TRBD2 matches 9 bases. The receptor was derived from a human donor with classical Hodgkin lymphoma. The DNA of the CDR3 is TGTGCCACCAGCAGAGAGGCTAGCGGGATAAATGAGCAGTTCTTC. Translating gives CATSREASGINEQFF. The whole variable domain, filled in from reference TRBV15 and TRBJ2-1, reads DAMVIQNPRYQVTQFGKPVTLSCSQTLNHNVMYWYQQKSSQAPKLLFHYYDKDFNNEADTPDNFQSRRPNTSFCFLDIRSPGLGDTAMYLCATSREASGINEQFFGPGTRLTVL.